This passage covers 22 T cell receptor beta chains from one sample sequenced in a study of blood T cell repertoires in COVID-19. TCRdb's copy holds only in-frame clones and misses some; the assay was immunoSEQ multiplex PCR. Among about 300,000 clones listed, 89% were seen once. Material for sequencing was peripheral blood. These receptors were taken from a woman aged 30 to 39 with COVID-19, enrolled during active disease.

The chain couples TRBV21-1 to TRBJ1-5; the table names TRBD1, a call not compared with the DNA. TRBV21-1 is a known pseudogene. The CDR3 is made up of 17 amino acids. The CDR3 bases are TGTGCCAGCAGCAAAATCGGTATTTGGGACAAAAATCAGCCCCAGCATTTT. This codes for CASSKIGIWDKNQPQHF.

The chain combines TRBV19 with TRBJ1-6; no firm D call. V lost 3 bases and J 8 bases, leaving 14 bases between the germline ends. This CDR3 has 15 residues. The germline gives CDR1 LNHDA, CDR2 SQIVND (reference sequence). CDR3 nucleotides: TGTGCCAGTAGTATTACTGGCGGGCTCTATTCACCCCTCCACTTT. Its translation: CASSITGGLYSPLHF.

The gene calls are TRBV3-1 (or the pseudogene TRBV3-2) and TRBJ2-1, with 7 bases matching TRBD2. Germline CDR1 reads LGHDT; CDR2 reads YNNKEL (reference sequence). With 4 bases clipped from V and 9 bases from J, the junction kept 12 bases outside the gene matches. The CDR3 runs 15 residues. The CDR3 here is CASSPNIRGEGEQFF. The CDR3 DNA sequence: TGTGCCAGCAGCCCAAATATTCGGGGGGAGGGTGAGCAGTTCTTC.

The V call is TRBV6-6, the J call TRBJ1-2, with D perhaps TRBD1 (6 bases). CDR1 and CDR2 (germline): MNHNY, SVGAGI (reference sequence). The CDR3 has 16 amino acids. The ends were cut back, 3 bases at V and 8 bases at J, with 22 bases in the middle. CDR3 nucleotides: TGTGCCAGCAGTTATGGACCCTACAGGGCACGGGAAGGCTACACCTTC. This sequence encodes CASSYGPYRAREGYTF.

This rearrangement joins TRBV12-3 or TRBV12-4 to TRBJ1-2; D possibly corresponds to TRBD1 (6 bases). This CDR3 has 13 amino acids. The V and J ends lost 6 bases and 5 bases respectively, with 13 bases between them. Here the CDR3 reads CASRLTTGYGYTF. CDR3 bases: TGTGCCAGCAGGTTAACTACAGGGTATGGCTACACCTTC.

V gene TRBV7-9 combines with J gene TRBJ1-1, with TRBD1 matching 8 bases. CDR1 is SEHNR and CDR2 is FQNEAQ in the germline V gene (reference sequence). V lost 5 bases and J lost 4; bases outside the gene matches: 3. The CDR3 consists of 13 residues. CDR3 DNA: TGTGCCAGCAGCCAGGACAGGGTCACTGAAGCTTTCTTT. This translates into CASSQDRVTEAFF.

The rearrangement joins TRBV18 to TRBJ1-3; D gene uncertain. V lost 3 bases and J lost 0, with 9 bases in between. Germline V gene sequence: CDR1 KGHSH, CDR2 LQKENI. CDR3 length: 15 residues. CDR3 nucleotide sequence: TGTGCCAGCTCACCCTACCCGAACTCTGGAAACACCATATATTTT. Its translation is CASSPYPNSGNTIYF.

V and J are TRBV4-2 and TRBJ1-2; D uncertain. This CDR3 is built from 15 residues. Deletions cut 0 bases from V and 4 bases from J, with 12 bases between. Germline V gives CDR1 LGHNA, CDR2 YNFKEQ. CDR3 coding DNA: TGTGCCAGCAGCCAAGACTTTAGGCAGGCCTATGGCTACACCTTC. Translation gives CASSQDFRQAYGYTF.

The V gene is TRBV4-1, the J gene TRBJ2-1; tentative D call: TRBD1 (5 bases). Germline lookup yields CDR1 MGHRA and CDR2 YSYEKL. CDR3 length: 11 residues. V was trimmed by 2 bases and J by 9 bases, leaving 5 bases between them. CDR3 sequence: CASSQRGEQFF. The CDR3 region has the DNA TGCGCCAGCAGCCAAAGGGGTGAGCAGTTCTTC.

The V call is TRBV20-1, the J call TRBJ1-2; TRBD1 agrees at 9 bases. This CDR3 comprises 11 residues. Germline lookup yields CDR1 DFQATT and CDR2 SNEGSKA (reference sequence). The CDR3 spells CIGTGIYGYTF. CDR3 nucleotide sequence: TGCATCGGGACAGGGATCTATGGCTACACCTTC.

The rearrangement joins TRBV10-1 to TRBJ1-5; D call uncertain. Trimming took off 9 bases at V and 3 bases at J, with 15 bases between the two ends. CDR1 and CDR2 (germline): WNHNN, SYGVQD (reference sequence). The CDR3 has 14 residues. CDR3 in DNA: TGCGCCAGGAGCGCCATGGATCTCAATCAGCCCCAGCATTTT. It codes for CARSAMDLNQPQHF.

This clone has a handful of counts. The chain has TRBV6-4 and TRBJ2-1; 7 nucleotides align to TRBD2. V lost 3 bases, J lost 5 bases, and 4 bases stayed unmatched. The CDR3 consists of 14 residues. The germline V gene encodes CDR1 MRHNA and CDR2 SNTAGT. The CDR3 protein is CASSEGGENNEQFF. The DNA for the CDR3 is TGTGCCAGCAGTGAGGGGGGGGAAAACAATGAGCAGTTCTTC.

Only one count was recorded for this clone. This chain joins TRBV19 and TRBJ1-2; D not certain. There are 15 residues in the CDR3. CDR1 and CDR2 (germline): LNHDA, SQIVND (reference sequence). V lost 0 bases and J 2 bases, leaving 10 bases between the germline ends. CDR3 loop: CASSIDLSVNYGYTF. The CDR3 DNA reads TGTGCCAGTAGTATAGATCTATCTGTAAACTATGGCTACACCTTC.

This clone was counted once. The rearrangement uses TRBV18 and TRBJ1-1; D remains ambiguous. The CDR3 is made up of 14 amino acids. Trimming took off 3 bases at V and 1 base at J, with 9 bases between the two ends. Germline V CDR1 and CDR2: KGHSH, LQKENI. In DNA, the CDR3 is TGTGCCAGCTCACCTGAGGTAGCGAACACTGAAGCTTTCTTT. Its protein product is CASSPEVANTEAFF.

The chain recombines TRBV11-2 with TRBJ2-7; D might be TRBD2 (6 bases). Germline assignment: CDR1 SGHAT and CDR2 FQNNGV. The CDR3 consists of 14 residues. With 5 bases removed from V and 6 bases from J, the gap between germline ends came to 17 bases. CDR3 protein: CASSPAGPGSEQYV. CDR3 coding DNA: TGTGCCAGCAGCCCCGCGGGGCCCGGCTCCGAGCAGTACGTC.

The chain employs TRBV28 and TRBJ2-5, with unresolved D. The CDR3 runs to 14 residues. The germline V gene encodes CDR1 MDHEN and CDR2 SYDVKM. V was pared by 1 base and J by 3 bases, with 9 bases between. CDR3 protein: CASSLFRRKETQYF. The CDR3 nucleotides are TGTGCCAGCAGTTTATTCCGGCGGAAAGAGACCCAGTACTTC.

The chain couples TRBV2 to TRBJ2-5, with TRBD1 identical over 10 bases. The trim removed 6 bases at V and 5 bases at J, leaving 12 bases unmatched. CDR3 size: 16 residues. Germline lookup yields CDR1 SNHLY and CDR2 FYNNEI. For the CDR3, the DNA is TGTGCCAGCAGGGCTCCTACCGGGACAGGGGATGAGACCCAGTACTTC. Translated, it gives CASRAPTGTGDETQYF.

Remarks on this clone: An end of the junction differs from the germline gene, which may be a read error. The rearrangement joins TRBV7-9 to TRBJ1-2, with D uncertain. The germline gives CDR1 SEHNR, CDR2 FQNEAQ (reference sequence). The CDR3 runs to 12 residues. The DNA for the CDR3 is TGTGCCAGCAGAACCATGGCGGGAACTGCTAATTTC. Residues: CASRTMAGTANF.

The CDR3 region has the DNA TGTGCCAGCAGCCCCCAAACAGGGTACTCCTACGAGCAGTACTTC. It codes for CASSPQTGYSYEQYF. V usage is TRBV5-6 and J usage is TRBJ2-7; possible D gene TRBD1, 6 bases. The CDR3 has 15 amino acids. V shed 4 bases and J shed 0 bases, with 14 bases lying between them. Germline V lookup: CDR1 SGHDT, CDR2 YYEEEE. Based on the CDR3 plus reference TRBV5-6 and TRBJ2-7, the full variable domain is DAGVTQSPTHLIKTRGQQVTLRCSPKSGHDTVSWYQQALGQGPQFIFQYYEEEERQRGNFPDRFSGHQFPNYSSELNVNALLLGDSALYLCASSPQTGYSYEQYFGPGTRLTVT.

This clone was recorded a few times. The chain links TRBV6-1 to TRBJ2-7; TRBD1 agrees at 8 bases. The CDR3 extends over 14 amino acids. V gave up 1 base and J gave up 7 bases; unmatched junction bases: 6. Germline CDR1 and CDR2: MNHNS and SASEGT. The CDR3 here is CASSEGQGADEQYV. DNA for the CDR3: TGTGCCAGCAGTGAAGGCCAGGGGGCGGATGAGCAGTACGTC.

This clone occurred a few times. CDR3 bases: TGTGCCAGCAGCCCACCTAGCGGGGGCCAAGAGACCCAGTACTTC. Translation: CASSPPSGGQETQYF. The rearrangement links TRBV27 to TRBJ2-5; 10 bases agree with TRBD2. Germline V gene data show CDR1 as MNHEY and CDR2 as SMNVEV (reference sequence). CDR3 length: 15 residues. With V trimmed by 6 bases and J by 1 base, 5 bases remained unmatched.

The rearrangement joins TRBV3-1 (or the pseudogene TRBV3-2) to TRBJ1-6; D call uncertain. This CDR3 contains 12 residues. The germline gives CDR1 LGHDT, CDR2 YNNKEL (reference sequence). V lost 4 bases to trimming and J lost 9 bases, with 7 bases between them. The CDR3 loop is CASSLPRSPLHF. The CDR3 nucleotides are TGTGCCAGCAGCCTTCCTCGTTCACCCCTCCACTTT.